This TCR beta chain derives from a study of beta chain features in type 1 diabetes. Study as a whole: No age, gender or cell yield differences were seen between patients and healthy donors. The examined sorted cells totaled around 100 million across samples.

CDR1 LGHNA and CDR2 YSLEER come from the germline V gene. This CDR3 contains 14 residues. The table lists this clone with a few counts. Its specificity is not known. A much larger clone sits a single nucleotide away, making a read error possible. The investigators reverse transcribed all of the isolated RNA, so they sequenced expressed TCRB transcripts. Samples of naive, central memory and regulatory T cells yielded a mean of around 3.7 million reads. Produced via immunoSEQ multiplex PCR; TCRdb's table is partial and in-frame only. Found here are 130,000 or so clones, about a sixth of them singletons; the top ten hold about 2.1%. Study-level results: Type 1 diabetes patients had TCRB CDR3s that were shorter (moderately but significantly so) in all four CD4+ subsets. High-TCR-expressing cells could be over-represented by cDNA sequencing.

The receptor was derived from a man between 25 and 39 years old with type 1 diabetes. The chain has TRBV4-3 and TRBJ2-3; possible D gene TRBD2, 5 bases. Sequenced sample: central memory CD4+ T cells from blood. The DNA for the CDR3 is TGCGCCTGCAGCCAACGGCGGGCCACAGATACGCAGTATTTT. This sequence encodes CACSQRRATDTQYF.